The sample holds a few counts of the clone carrying this T cell receptor beta chain. TCRB transcripts that were expressed got sequenced, as all of the isolated RNA had been reverse transcribed. Clones were read by immunoSEQ multiplex PCR, and TCRdb kept only the in-frame ones, dropping some. The table includes 250,000 to 400,000 clones, 12% to 15% detected once. The germline V gene has CDR1 SGHVS and CDR2 FQNEAQ. The CDR3 contains 17 residues. The V gene lost 1 base and the J gene lost 7 bases, with 17 bases spanning the gap. This sample is part of a study of beta chain features in type 1 diabetes. This receptor was identified in a man aged 30 to 39 in good health. V and J are TRBV7-8 and TRBJ1-6; D is uncertain. The source material was central memory CD4+ T cells from blood. The CDR3 DNA is TGTGCCAGCAGCTTAGGTTTGGGCGTGGCGGACAATTCACCCCTCCACTTT. It is translated as CASSLGLGVADNSPLHF.